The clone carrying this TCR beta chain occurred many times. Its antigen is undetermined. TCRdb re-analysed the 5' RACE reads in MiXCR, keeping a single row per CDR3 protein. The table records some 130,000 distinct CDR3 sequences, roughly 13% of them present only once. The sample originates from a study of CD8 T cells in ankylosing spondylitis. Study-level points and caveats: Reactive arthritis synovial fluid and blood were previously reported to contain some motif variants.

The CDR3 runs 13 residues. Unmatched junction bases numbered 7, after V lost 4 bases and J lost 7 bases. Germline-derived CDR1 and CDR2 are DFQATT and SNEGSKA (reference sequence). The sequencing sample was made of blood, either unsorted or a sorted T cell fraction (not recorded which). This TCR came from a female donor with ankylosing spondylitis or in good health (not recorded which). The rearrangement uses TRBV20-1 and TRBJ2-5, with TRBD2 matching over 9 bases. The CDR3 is CSATTSGKGTQYF. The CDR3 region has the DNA TGCAGTGCTACGACTAGCGGCAAAGGGACCCAGTACTTC.